A selection of T cell receptor beta chains follows, all from one sample in a study of T cell responses to AZD1222 COVID-19 vaccine. Some clones are missing from TCRdb's copy, which holds only in-frame ones; the method was immunoSEQ multiplex PCR. This sample has fewer than 200,000 clones, with roughly 91% found just once. Sequenced material: peripheral blood, taken on day 0 of AZD1222 vaccination. These receptors were collected from an adult in good health. CDR3s include the opening cysteine and the closing phenylalanine or tryptophan. The D gene is left open where the match is weak. The size field is filled for only some rows; it gives once, few, many or a size class.

NA	TRBD2	TRBV5-4	TRBJ2-6	TGTGCCAGCAGCTTGACGTGGGGGGGCTCTGGGGCCAACGTCCTGACTTTC	CASSLTWGGSGANVLTF
NA	NA	TRBV7-2	TRBJ1-6	TGTGCCAGCAGCTTAAACAGGGATTCACCCCTCCACTTT	CASSLNRDSPLHF
few	TRBD1	TRBV2	TRBJ1-6	TGTGCCGGAACGCCCCCGACAGGGAACTATAATTCACCCCTCCACTTT	CAGTPPTGNYNSPLHF
NA	TRBD1	TRBV19	TRBJ1-5	TGTGCCAGTAGTACACTTCCGGGACAGGGAGGCAATCAGCCCCAGCATTTT	CASSTLPGQGGNQPQHF
NA	NA	TRBV27	TRBJ1-1	TGTGCCAGCAGTATAAGAGGGGGGCGTGACACTGAAGCTTTCTTT	CASSIRGGRDTEAFF
NA	NA	TRBV20-1	TRBJ1-2	TGCAGTGCCGCGCTGGCAGGCGGCTACACCTTC	CSAALAGGYTF
NA	NA	TRBV27	TRBJ1-2	TGTGCCAGCAGTTTAGCAGGGACCTACTATGGCTACACCTTC	CASSLAGTYYGYTF
NA	NA	TRBV19	TRBJ2-1	TGTGCCAGTAGTCGAACTAGCAATGAGCAGTTCTTC	CASSRTSNEQFF
NA	NA	TRBV5-5	TRBJ1-2	TGTGCCAGCAGCTTGACCGGGGATTCCAACTATGGCTACACCTTC	CASSLTGDSNYGYTF
once	NA	TRBV6-2/TRBV6-3	TRBJ1-1	TGTGCCAGCAGTTACCCCCTATGGGGCCAGGGGAACACTGAAGCTTTCTTT	CASSYPLWGQGNTEAFF
NA	NA	TRBV7-6	TRBJ2-1	TGTGCCAGCAGCGAGAGCTATGAGCAGTTCTTC	CASSESYEQFF
NA	NA	TRBV4-2	TRBJ1-6	TGTGCCAGCAGCCAAGGATCGGCACAGGGATCACCCCTCCACTTT	CASSQGSAQGSPLHF
NA	NA	TRBV5-6	TRBJ1-1	TGTGCCAGCAGCTTGAGGGGGGTAACTGAAGCTTTCTTT	CASSLRGVTEAFF
NA	TRBD2	TRBV5-4	TRBJ2-1	TGTGCCAGCAGCCCAGGACTAGCGGGGACATACAATGAGCAGTTCTTC	CASSPGLAGTYNEQFF
NA	NA	TRBV19	TRBJ1-1	TGTGCCAGTAGTATCGCTACAGGCAAGAACACTGAAGCTTTCTTT	CASSIATGKNTEAFF
NA	NA	TRBV7-3	TRBJ1-2	TGTGCCAGCAGCCCCCAATACTCGGGGGACACCTTC	CASSPQYSGDTF
NA	NA	TRBV28	TRBJ1-2	TGTGCCAGCAGTTTACCTGCCGGTGGCTACACCTTC	CASSLPAGGYTF
once	NA	TRBV4-1	TRBJ2-1	TGCGCCAGCAGACGGGCGGGCACCCAATACAATGAGCAGTTCTTC	CASRRAGTQYNEQFF
NA	NA	TRBV24-1	TRBJ1-5	TGTGCCACCAGTGACCATGACCGGGGCGGCAATCAGCCCCAGCATTTT	CATSDHDRGGNQPQHF
NA	TRBD2	TRBV7-2	TRBJ2-4	TGTGCCAGCAGCTTAGTTTTTGGTGGGACTAGCGGGGAAAACATTCAGTACTTC	CASSLVFGGTSGENIQYF
NA	NA	TRBV4-1	TRBJ1-2	TGCGCCAGCAGCCAAGTACACCTTTCTAACTATGGCTACACCTTC	CASSQVHLSNYGYTF
NA	NA	TRBV10-3	TRBJ1-5	TGTGCCACTCACGGGACAAATAGCAATCAGCCCCAGCATTTT	CATHGTNSNQPQHF
NA	NA	TRBV18	TRBJ2-7	TGTGCCAGCTCACCTTCAGATTACGAGCAGTACTTC	CASSPSDYEQYF
NA	TRBD1	TRBV7-6	TRBJ2-1	TGTGCCAGCAGCTCAGACAGGGGGGTGAATGAGCAGTTCTTC	CASSSDRGVNEQFF
NA	TRBD1	TRBV23-1	TRBJ1-6	TGCGCCAGCAGTCACCCTCTAACAGGGGAAGAGGATAATTCACCCCTCCACTTT	CASSHPLTGEEDNSPLHF
NA	TRBD2	TRBV4-3	TRBJ2-5	TGCGCCAGCAGCCAAGATCTCTCGACTAGCGGGAGAGGAGAGACCCAGTACTTC	CASSQDLSTSGRGETQYF
NA	NA	TRBV30	TRBJ2-2	TGTGGGGTTGCTATGAACACCGGGGAGCTGTTTTTT	CGVAMNTGELFF
NA	TRBD1	TRBV7-9	TRBJ1-5	TGTGCCAGCAGCTTAGTCCGAGGGACAGCTAATCAGCCCCAGCATTTT	CASSLVRGTANQPQHF
NA	NA	TRBV19	TRBJ2-3	TGTGCCAGTTCGCGGAGGATTACAGATACGCAGTATTTT	CASSRRITDTQYF
NA	NA	TRBV6-1	TRBJ2-1	TGTGCCAGCAGTGAATCCCTGGGTGAAGGCCCCTACAATGAGCAGTTCTTC	CASSESLGEGPYNEQFF
NA	NA	TRBV28	TRBJ1-1	TGTGCCAGCAGTTTGGTTAGGGTGGACACTGAAGCTTTCTTT	CASSLVRVDTEAFF
NA	TRBD2	TRBV30	TRBJ2-1	TGTGCCTGGAGTAAGGGCGGGAGTCGCAATGAGCAGTTCTTC	CAWSKGGSRNEQFF
NA	NA	TRBV6-1	TRBJ2-3	TGTGCCAGCAGTGAAGCCTTCACAGATACGCAGTATTTT	CASSEAFTDTQYF
NA	NA	TRBV29-1	TRBJ1-1	TGCAGCGTTGAAAGTGGGGCTGAAGCTTTCTTT	CSVESGAEAFF
NA	NA	TRBV29-1	TRBJ1-1	TGCAGCATTTCAGGGGCGGCTGAAGCTTTCTTT	CSISGAAEAFF
NA	NA	TRBV5-8	TRBJ1-4	TGTGCCAGCAGCTTGGACCGGGTGCGAGGTGAAAAACTGTTTTTT	CASSLDRVRGEKLFF
once	TRBD1	TRBV5-1	TRBJ2-5	TGCGCCAGCAGCCGGGACAGGGGGGAGACCCAGTACTTC	CASSRDRGETQYF
NA	NA	TRBV5-5	TRBJ2-2	TGTGCCAGCAGCAAAGTGGGGCCCGTTAACACCGGGGAGCTGTTTTTT	CASSKVGPVNTGELFF
NA	NA	TRBV6-1	TRBJ1-2	TGTGCCAGCAGTGAAATCAGGGTTAGTTATGGCTACACCTTC	CASSEIRVSYGYTF
NA	TRBD1	TRBV10-3	TRBJ1-5	TGTGCCACCGGGACAGGGGGTAATCAGCCCCAGCATTTT	CATGTGGNQPQHF
NA	NA	TRBV14	TRBJ1-6	TGTGCCAGCAGCCAACAGGGGACTTCACCCCTCCACTTT	CASSQQGTSPLHF
NA	NA	TRBV3-1/TRBV3-2	TRBJ2-5	TGTGCCAGCACTACCCCGGGAGCCGGGTGGACCCAGTACTTC	CASTTPGAGWTQYF
NA	TRBD1	TRBV28	TRBJ1-3	TGTGCCAGCAGCGTAGGGGGCGCTGGAAACACCATATATTTT	CASSVGGAGNTIYF
NA	NA	TRBV7-8	TRBJ1-3	TGTGCCAGCAGCTTAGTTTCGGCAGGGGCCGCCCCAGGAAACACCATATATTTT	CASSLVSAGAAPGNTIYF
NA	TRBD1	TRBV15	TRBJ1-2	TGTGCCACCAGCATATACAGGGGCGGGGGCTACACCTTC	CATSIYRGGGYTF